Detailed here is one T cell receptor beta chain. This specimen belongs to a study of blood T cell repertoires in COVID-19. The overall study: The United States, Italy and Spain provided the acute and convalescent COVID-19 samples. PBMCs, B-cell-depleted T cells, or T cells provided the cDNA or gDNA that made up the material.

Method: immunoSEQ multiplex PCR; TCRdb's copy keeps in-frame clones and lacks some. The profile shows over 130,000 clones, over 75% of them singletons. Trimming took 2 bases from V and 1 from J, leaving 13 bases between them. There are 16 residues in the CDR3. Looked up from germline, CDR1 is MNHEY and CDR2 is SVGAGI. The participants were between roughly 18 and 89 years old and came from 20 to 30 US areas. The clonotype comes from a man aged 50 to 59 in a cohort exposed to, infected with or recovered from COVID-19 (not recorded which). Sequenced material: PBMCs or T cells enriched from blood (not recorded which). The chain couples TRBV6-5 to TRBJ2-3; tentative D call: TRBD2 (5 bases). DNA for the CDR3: TGTGCCAGCAGTTACGCTTCCTTGAGGGGCACAGATACGCAGTATTTT. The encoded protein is CASSYASLRGTDTQYF.